The 24 T cell receptor beta chains reported below all come from one sample, sequenced in a study of blood T cell repertoires in COVID-19. The repertoire was sequenced with immunoSEQ multiplex PCR; TCRdb's copy has only in-frame clones and lacks some. The table has roughly 170,000 clones, more than 70% seen once; the top ten hold 3.6%. The sequencing input was PBMCs or T cells enriched from blood (not recorded which). These receptors all stem from a woman in her forties or fifties in a cohort exposed to, infected with or recovered from COVID-19 (not recorded which).

The gene calls are TRBV18 and TRBJ1-1; no firm D call. Germline CDR1 KGHSH, CDR2 LQKENI. CDR3 length: 15 amino acids. V was shortened by 3 bases and J by 3 bases, with 14 bases between the two germline ends. The DNA of the CDR3 is TGTGCCAGCTCACCCGGCGGAGGGAGCGACACTGAAGCTTTCTTT. Translated, it gives CASSPGGGSDTEAFF.

The V call is TRBV2, the J call TRBJ1-4; D not certain. Germline loops: CDR1 SNHLY, CDR2 FYNNEI. V shed 8 bases and J shed 8 bases, with 21 bases lying between them. CDR3 size: 15 residues. Here the CDR3 DNA reads TGTGCCAGCCTAGCGCGGAGAACCAAAGGGGAAAAACTGTTTTTT. Amino acids: CASLARRTKGEKLFF.

The CDR3: CASSAVFSGREGDNEQFF. The CDR3 nucleotides are TGTGCCAGCAGCGCCGTTTTTAGCGGGAGAGAGGGGGACAATGAGCAGTTCTTC. V usage is TRBV9 and J usage is TRBJ2-1; TRBD2 matches at 9 bases. Germline values: CDR1 SGDLS, CDR2 YYNGEE. This CDR3 spans 18 amino acids. Trimming cost V 3 bases and J 5 bases; bases outside gene matches: 15.

This chain joins TRBV19 and TRBJ2-7; 9 nucleotides agree with TRBD1. The V gene end was trimmed by 8 bases and the J gene end by 6 bases; junction bases not matched to a gene: 8. This CDR3 region has 13 residues. Germline CDR1 is LNHDA and CDR2 is SQIVND (reference sequence). CDR3: CASPRTGEGEQYF. As DNA, the CDR3 is TGTGCCAGTCCTCGGACAGGGGAGGGCGAGCAGTACTTC. Full variable domain (remainder filled in from reference TRBV19 and TRBJ2-7): DGGITQSPKYLFRKEGQNVTLSCEQNLNHDAMYWYRQDPGQGLRLIYYSQIVNDFQKGDIAEGYSVSREKKESFPLTVTSAQKNPTAFYLCASPRTGEGEQYFGPGTRLTVT.

This chain uses TRBV2 with TRBJ2-7, with D maybe TRBD1 (6 bases). Germline V CDR1 and CDR2: SNHLY, FYNNEI. This CDR3 contains 17 residues. With 8 bases removed from V and 0 bases from J, the gap between germline ends came to 23 bases. The CDR3 nucleotides are TGTGCCAGCGGACGCTCCGGGACACCTTTTCGCTCCTACGAGCAGTACTTC. Amino acid sequence: CASGRSGTPFRSYEQYF.

The CDR3, as DNA: TGTGCCAGTAGTATAGTGCAGGGGGCAGAGACCCAGTACTTC. The encoded protein is CASSIVQGAETQYF. The gene calls are TRBV19 and TRBJ2-5; 8 bases align to TRBD1. Unmatched junction bases numbered 2, after V lost 1 base and J lost 4 bases. The CDR3 consists of 14 residues. Germline V gives CDR1 LNHDA, CDR2 SQIVND (reference sequence).

This rearrangement joins TRBV30 to TRBJ1-2; 11 nucleotides match TRBD1. The germline V gene encodes CDR1 GTSNPN and CDR2 SVGIG (reference sequence). The CDR3 covers 17 residues. V was pared by 2 bases and J by 4 bases, with 12 bases of the junction left unmatched. The CDR3 DNA follows: TGTGCCTGGAGTCGGACAGGGGGCGGAAGAAATACCTATGGCTACACCTTC. As protein: CAWSRTGGGRNTYGYTF.

The CDR3 is CASSVGASRTDTQYF. The CDR3 nucleotides are TGTGCCAGCAGCGTAGGTGCGAGCCGCACAGATACGCAGTATTTT. The chain carries TRBV9 and TRBJ2-3, with D unclear. Germline loops: CDR1 SGDLS, CDR2 YYNGEE. The CDR3 has 15 amino acids. V was clipped by 0 bases and J by 1 base, with 9 bases between them.

CDR3 in DNA: TGTGCCAGCAGCCAAGGGCGGGGTTTGAATGAAAAACTGTTTTTT. Translation gives CASSQGRGLNEKLFF. The chain couples TRBV3-1 (or the pseudogene TRBV3-2) to TRBJ1-4; D remains ambiguous. This CDR3 has 15 amino acids. Germline loops: CDR1 LGHDT, CDR2 YNNKEL (reference sequence). The ends were cut back, 1 base at V and 5 bases at J, with 11 bases in the middle.

In its sample, this clone was seen a few times. The J gene is TRBJ2-5, the V gene TRBV6-2 or TRBV6-3; the D is unclear. The CDR3 consists of 13 residues. Trimming removed 4 bases at V and 0 bases at J, with 6 bases between. Germline V gives CDR1 MNHEY, CDR2 SVGEGT. The CDR3 protein is CASSLIYQETQYF. Here the CDR3 DNA reads TGTGCCAGCAGTTTAATTTACCAAGAGACCCAGTACTTC.

This clone came up a few times. The gene calls are TRBV27 and TRBJ2-2, with TRBD2 matching over 15 bases. J lost 7 bases, V lost 3 bases, and 9 bases had no gene match. CDR1 is MNHEY and CDR2 is SMNVEV in the germline V gene (reference sequence). The length of the CDR3 is 18 residues. CDR3 coding DNA: TGTGCCAGCAGTTTGACCCGAGGGACTAGCGGGAGGATCGGGGAGCTGTTTTTT. Its translation is CASSLTRGTSGRIGELFF.

This chain uses TRBV6-6 with TRBJ2-7, with D possibly matching TRBD1 (6 bases). The V end lost 6 bases, the J end lost 4 bases, and 10 bases lay between the germline ends. The CDR3 is 12 residues long. Germline values: CDR1 MNHNY, CDR2 SVGAGI (reference sequence). In DNA, the CDR3 is TGTGCCAGCAGCCACAGGGAATACGAGCAGTACTTC. This gives the protein CASSHREYEQYF.

This chain joins TRBV9 and TRBJ2-3, with D possibly TRBD2 on 5 matching bases. Germline V CDR1 and CDR2: SGDLS, YYNGEE. V was clipped by 0 bases and J by 5 bases, with 13 bases between them. This CDR3 contains 15 residues. The chain's CDR3 is CASSVGPTRGDTQYF. The CDR3 nucleotides are TGTGCCAGCAGCGTAGGGCCGACCCGGGGAGATACGCAGTATTTT.

As to this clone: Relative to the germline gene, one junction end is altered; a read error may explain this. The CDR3 protein is CASSGSSGGALGETQYF. The CDR3 nucleotides read TGTGCTAGCAGCGGATCTAGCGGGGGGGCCTTGGGAGAGACCCAGTACTTC. The chain joins TRBV7-7 to TRBJ2-5, with TRBD2 identical over 12 bases. This CDR3 contains 17 residues. The germline gives CDR1 SSHAT, CDR2 FNYEAQ (reference sequence).

This chain connects TRBV15 to TRBJ1-5; 7 nucleotides line up with TRBD1. In germline, CDR1 is LNHNV, CDR2 YYDKDF (reference sequence). V dropped 0 bases and J dropped 10; count of bases not matched to a gene: 9. This CDR3 comprises 15 residues. Here the CDR3 DNA reads TGTGCCACCAGCAGAGATTCGAGGGACAGCGTACCCCAGCATTTT. As protein: CATSRDSRDSVPQHF.

The rearrangement links TRBV30 to TRBJ1-2; the match to TRBD1 covers 10 bases. Trimming removed 4 bases from V and 4 bases from J; junction bases left unmatched: 6. Germline V gives CDR1 GTSNPN, CDR2 SVGIG (reference sequence). The CDR3 is made up of 14 amino acids. CDR3 DNA sequence: TGTGCCTGGACCGGGACAGGGGCTCTCTATGGCTACACCTTC. Protein: CAWTGTGALYGYTF.

This clone showed up just once. This rearrangement joins TRBV11-2 to TRBJ2-1; 9 positions match TRBD1. V lost 0 bases to trimming and J lost 8 bases; unmatched junction nucleotides: 5. Germline V lookup: CDR1 SGHAT, CDR2 FQNNGV. This CDR3 region has 15 residues. The chain's CDR3 is CASSLDTTGGDEQFF. The CDR3, as DNA: TGTGCCAGCAGCTTAGATACAACAGGGGGCGATGAGCAGTTCTTC.

The V call is TRBV5-6, the J call TRBJ2-7; perhaps TRBD1 as D (5 bases). Trimming took 3 bases from V and 4 from J, leaving 20 bases between them. This CDR3 contains 16 residues. Germline V gene sequence: CDR1 SGHDT, CDR2 YYEEEE. DNA for the CDR3: TGTGCCAGCAGCTCCTTCTCTGGGGCCTATGGATACGAGCAGTACTTC. Its translation is CASSSFSGAYGYEQYF.

This clone has just a few counts. The chain is built from TRBV6-5 and TRBJ1-5, with 10 bases fitting TRBD1. With V trimmed by 6 bases and J by 5 bases, 7 bases remained unmatched. The CDR3 runs to 15 residues. The germline V gene has CDR1 MNHEY and CDR2 SVGAGI. The CDR3 nucleotides are TGTGCCAGCAGGCTCTCAGGGACAGGGGATCAGCCCCAGCATTTT. It yields the protein CASRLSGTGDQPQHF.

The chain carries TRBV27 and TRBJ2-5, with 7 bases identical to TRBD2. Germline V gene lookup returns CDR1 MNHEY and CDR2 SMNVEV (reference sequence). Germline trimming cut 3 bases from V and 5 bases from J; bases unmatched to any gene: 6. The CDR3 loop spans 14 amino acids. CDR3 DNA sequence: TGTGCCAGCAGTTTCGGCGGGAGTCGGGAGACCCAGTACTTC. This sequence encodes CASSFGGSRETQYF.

This chain uses TRBV10-3 with TRBJ1-1; 9 bases map to TRBD1. This CDR3 is 14 amino acids long. V shed 6 bases and J 1 base; nucleotides not matched to a gene: 3. Germline-derived CDR1 and CDR2 are ENHRY and SYGVKD. The CDR3 loop is CAISRDRANTEAFF. CDR3 in DNA: TGTGCCATCAGCAGGGACAGGGCGAACACTGAAGCTTTCTTT.

Only a few counts were recorded for this clone. The chain links TRBV7-6 to TRBJ1-1, with TRBD1 identical over 7 bases. Germline V lookup: CDR1 SGHVS, CDR2 FNYEAQ. J lost 1 base, V lost 4 bases, and 12 bases had no gene match. This CDR3 region has 17 residues. The CDR3 loop reads CASSSGPTGTPNTEAFF. The CDR3 DNA sequence: TGTGCCAGCAGCTCAGGACCGACAGGGACCCCGAACACTGAAGCTTTCTTT. Looking up the rest from reference TRBV7-6 and TRBJ1-1 gives the full variable domain: GAGVSQSPRYKVTKRGQDVALRCDPISGHVSLYWYRQALGQGPEFLTYFNYEAQQDKSGLPNDRFSAERPEGSISTLTIQRTEQRDSAMYRCASSSGPTGTPNTEAFFGQGTRLTVV.

The chain recombines TRBV18 with TRBJ1-3; 7 bases agree with TRBD1. The CDR3 has 16 amino acids. Per germline, CDR1 KGHSH and CDR2 LQKENI. Trimming cost V 3 bases and J 4 bases; bases outside gene matches: 9. CDR3 nucleotide sequence: TGTGCCAGCTCACCTGCTACAGGGGACGGCGGAAACACCATATATTTT. Translating it yields CASSPATGDGGNTIYF. The full variable domain, completed using reference TRBV18 and TRBJ1-3, is NAGVMQNPRHLVRRRGQEARLRCSPMKGHSHVYWYRQLPEEGLKFMVYLQKENIIDESGMPKERFSAEFPKEGPSILRIQQVVRGDSAAYFCASSPATGDGGNTIYFGEGSWLTVV.

The DNA of the CDR3 is TGTGCCAGCAGCCCTACGGGTATTTCGGCTTTCTTT. This encodes CASSPTGISAFF. This rearrangement joins TRBV11-2 to TRBJ1-1, with no clear D. The V gene's germline CDR1 is SGHAT and CDR2 FQNNGV. The CDR3 totals 12 residues. V gave up 5 bases and J gave up 11 bases, with 15 bases separating them.